This T cell receptor beta chain was retrieved from a study of T cell repertoires in cytomegalovirus infection. Study as a whole: HLA-B-restricted CMV epitopes that are well studied, plus recently identified HLA-C-restricted ones, were used by the study. In public TCR beta signatures, there were indications of both CMV infection and matching HLA type. General observations from the study: Carriers of CMV plus the relevant HLA were identified by cumulative public TCR beta family frequency. Dominating the ex vivo response were TCR beta clonotypes that were CMV-specific and HLA-C-restricted.

Germline-derived CDR1 and CDR2 are LNHDA and SQIVND (reference sequence). The CDR3 is made up of 13 amino acids. V lost 4 bases and J 8 bases, leaving 12 bases between the germline ends. Each CDR3 protein gets one entry after TCRdb re-called the reads with MiXCR. Among 750,000 to 900,000 distinct CDR3 sequences listed, almost 30% were seen once. The table lists this clonotype with a few counts. The target antigen is unknown. The chain joins TRBV19 to TRBJ2-1; the D is unclear. The source of this sequence is a human donor in good health (CMV status not recorded). Some clones in this sample may be carry-over from other donors' samples. The sequences come from cultured CD8+ T cells from PBMCs, collected from culture after CMV antigen stimulation. Here the CDR3 DNA reads TGTGCCAGTAGTACTAGGATCTTCGATGAGCAGTTCTTC. Residues: CASSTRIFDEQFF.